The sequence of this T cell receptor (beta chain) was determined in a study of blood T cell repertoires in COVID-19. Whole-study context: COVID-19 samples collected from the United States, Italy and Spain covered acute and convalescent phases. PBMCs, B-cell-depleted T cells, or T cells were the source of the cDNA or gDNA that made up the material.

Germline V lookup: CDR1 SQVTM, CDR2 ANQGSEA. Between the trimmed V and J ends, which lost 6 bases and 0 bases, there was a span of 14 bases. The CDR3 is 14 amino acids. Original processing methods: Reference gene primer amplification yielded estimated nucleated cell counts. Sequencing used immunoSEQ multiplex PCR; TCRdb keeps in-frame clones, though not all of them. V, J and clone size reflect that table, while D and trimming were determined from the DNA. The sample lists under 250,000 clones, over 70% occurring once. The V and J genes are TRBV29-1 and TRBJ1-1, with D possibly matching TRBD1 (6 bases). This sequence originates from a man aged 45-65 years with active or convalescent COVID-19. Material: peripheral blood. CDR3 coding DNA: TGCAGCGTGAGCAGACAGGTTATGAACACTGAAGCTTTCTTT. This codes for CSVSRQVMNTEAFF.